The rows below give T cell receptor beta chains drawn from one sample of a study of T cells after yellow fever vaccination. TCRdb fed the 5' RACE reads into MiXCR, producing one record per CDR3 protein. The data hold about 130,000 distinct CDR3 sequences, with almost 9% observed a single time. Sequencing used CD8+ T cells sorted from PBMCs, obtained on the day of the yellow fever booster vaccination. The receptors come from a man in his late teens or twenties who received the YFV17D yellow fever vaccine. The CDR3 runs from the conserved cysteine through the conserved F or W. A D gene is named only where the DNA matches it firmly. Clone size is given for some rows only: seen once, a few or many times, or a class if the clone is expanded.

d_gene	v_gene	j_gene	abundance	len	CDR3nt	CDR3aa
.	TRBV27	TRBJ2-1	.	14	TGTGCCAGCAGTTTCGGACTCCCCCCTAATGAGCAGTTCTTC	CASSFGLPPNEQFF
TRBD2	TRBV6-5	TRBJ2-2	.	19	TGTGCCAGCAGTTTCTCTACCGGGACTAGCGGGGGGGCCACCGGGGAGCTGTTTTTT	CASSFSTGTSGGATGELFF
.	TRBV27	TRBJ1-5	few	14	TGTGCCAGCAGTTTAACAGGTTCGGGACAGCCCCAGCATTTT	CASSLTGSGQPQHF
.	TRBV7-9	TRBJ1-2	.	15	TGTGCCAGCAGCCCTATAGGCTTTTCACCCTATGGCTACACCTTC	CASSPIGFSPYGYTF
.	TRBV19	TRBJ2-3	few	18	TGTGCCAGTAGTTCCATACCTCCCTCTAGGGGAGCCGGAGATACGCAGTATTTT	CASSSIPPSRGAGDTQYF
.	TRBV6-5	TRBJ2-7	.	14	TGTGCCAGCAGCCCTAATGATCAGGGCTACGAGCAGTACTTC	CASSPNDQGYEQYF
.	TRBV7-6	TRBJ1-5	few	14	TGTGCCAGCAGCTTAAGTATGGGGAGACAGCCCCAGCATTTT	CASSLSMGRQPQHF
.	TRBV10-3	TRBJ1-1	few	14	TGTGCCATCAGTGAGTCCGGGGCTGGCACTGAAGCTTTCTTT	CAISESGAGTEAFF
.	TRBV4-1	TRBJ2-7	.	15	TGCGCCAGCAGCCAAGTTTTAGACGGAGGCTACGAGCAGTACTTC	CASSQVLDGGYEQYF
TRBD1	TRBV12-3/TRBV12-4	TRBJ2-3	many	16	TGTGCCAGCAGCCCCAACAGGGGGCGGGGCACAGATACGCAGTATTTT	CASSPNRGRGTDTQYF
TRBD1	TRBV12-3/TRBV12-4	TRBJ2-1	many	14	TGTGCCAGCAGTAAGACAGGGACGTTACAGGAGCAGTTCTTC	CASSKTGTLQEQFF
.	TRBV7-8	TRBJ2-5	.	14	TGTGCCAGCAGCTTAGCGCAGGGAGTGGAGACCCAGTACTTC	CASSLAQGVETQYF
.	TRBV12-3/TRBV12-4	TRBJ1-5	.	10	TGTGCCAGCAGTGGGGGTTCCCAGCATTTT	CASSGGSQHF
TRBD1	TRBV4-1	TRBJ2-4	many	16	TGCGCCAGCAGCCAAGAAAGGGGACAGGGGGCAAACATTCAGTACTTC	CASSQERGQGANIQYF
TRBD2	TRBV3-1	TRBJ2-1	many	16	TGTGCCAGCCGTCCTAGCGGGGTAGGGACCTACAATGAGCAGTTCTTC	CASRPSGVGTYNEQFF
.	TRBV12-3/TRBV12-4	TRBJ1-5	.	16	TGTGCCAGCAGTTTCGGCAGGCCCTATAGCAATCAGCCCCAGCATTTT	CASSFGRPYSNQPQHF
.	TRBV4-1	TRBJ1-3	.	12	TGCGCCAGCAGCCAAGAGGGGGTCACCATATATTTT	CASSQEGVTIYF
.	TRBV20-1	TRBJ1-2	many	10	TGCAGTGCCTTGAGCTATGGCTACACCTTC	CSALSYGYTF
TRBD1	TRBV5-5	TRBJ2-7	.	15	TGTGCCAGCAGCGAGTCCCGGGACAGCTACTACGAGCAGTACTTC	CASSESRDSYYEQYF
TRBD1	TRBV4-1	TRBJ2-7	.	15	TGCGCCAGCAGCCAAGGAACAGGGGCCACCTACGAGCAGTACTTC	CASSQGTGATYEQYF
.	TRBV2	TRBJ2-2	few	16	TGTGCCAGCAGGGACCCGTGGACAGCGAACACCGGGGAGCTGTTTTTT	CASRDPWTANTGELFF
.	TRBV29-1	TRBJ1-1	.	14	TGCAGCGCCGTCTCTCAGGGGCTAGGCACTGAAGCTTTCTTT	CSAVSQGLGTEAFF
.	TRBV4-3	TRBJ2-7	.	15	TGCGCCAGCAGCCAAGATAAGGACGCCGCCTACGAGCAGTACTTC	CASSQDKDAAYEQYF
TRBD2	TRBV20-1	TRBJ2-7	few	14	TGCAGTGCTAGAGATCTAGCGGGGTTCTACGAGCAGTACTTC	CSARDLAGFYEQYF
TRBD1	TRBV7-8	TRBJ1-2	few	14	TGTGCCAGCAGTTTGGGACAGGGTACCCATGGCTACACCTTC	CASSLGQGTHGYTF
TRBD1	TRBV4-1	TRBJ2-7	few	15	TGCGCCAGCAGCCAGGGACAGGGCTTCCTATACGAGCAGTACTTC	CASSQGQGFLYEQYF
.	TRBV19	TRBJ1-5	.	12	TGTGCCAGTAGTACCCTAAGTCAGCCCCAGCATTTT	CASSTLSQPQHF
TRBD1	TRBV7-9	TRBJ2-1	few	13	TGTGCCAGCAGCTTAGCGGACAGGGCCCCGGAATTCTTC	CASSLADRAPEFF
TRBD1	TRBV2	TRBJ1-1	few	14	TGTGCCAGCAGTGATTTTCAGGGGGAAACTGAAGCTTTCTTT	CASSDFQGETEAFF
.	TRBV9	TRBJ2-3	few	15	TGTGCCAGCAGCGTAGCCCAGAGAGTCACAGATACGCAGTATTTT	CASSVAQRVTDTQYF
.	TRBV14	TRBJ2-1	.	16	TGTGCCAGCAGCCAAGATTTTGTCAGGTCCTACAATGAGCAGTTCTTC	CASSQDFVRSYNEQFF
TRBD2	TRBV6-6	TRBJ2-5	.	14	TGTGCCAGCACGATAGCGGGGGGTATAGAGACCCAGTACTTC	CASTIAGGIETQYF
.	TRBV4-1	TRBJ2-7	.	14	TGCGCCAGCAGCCAATCGGACGGGACCTACGAGCAGTACTTC	CASSQSDGTYEQYF
TRBD2	TRBV11-1	TRBJ2-2	.	18	TGTGCCAGCAGCCCGGACTTAAGCGGGGGGGCCGCCACCGGGGAGCTGTTTTTT	CASSPDLSGGAATGELFF
TRBD2	TRBV7-7	TRBJ2-5	many	16	TGTGCCAGCAGCTTAAGGGGACTAGCGATGCTAGAGACCCAGTACTTC	CASSLRGLAMLETQYF
.	TRBV19	TRBJ2-1	.	15	TGTGCCAGTAGTATAGTGGCGGGGTATGACAATGAGCAGTTCTTC	CASSIVAGYDNEQFF
.	TRBV9	TRBJ2-4	.	16	TGTGCCAGCAGCGGGCCCGGCCTAAGAGGGGGGGACATTCAGTACTTC	CASSGPGLRGGDIQYF
TRBD2	TRBV29-1	TRBJ2-5	few	17	TGCAGCGTTGAAACTCTGGCGGGGGGGCATTTCAAAGAGACCCAGTACTTC	CSVETLAGGHFKETQYF
.	TRBV27	TRBJ2-3	few	13	TGTGCCAGCAGAATAGGGGGTCTAGATACGCAGTATTTT	CASRIGGLDTQYF
TRBD2	TRBV4-1	TRBJ2-3	.	19	TGCGCCAGCAGCCAAGATTTTTTTTGGCGGGGGGAAACCACAGATACGCAGTATTTT	CASSQDFFWRGETTDTQYF
.	TRBV29-1	TRBJ2-7	.	14	TGCAGCGTTGGCACAGACCGATACTCCTACGAGCAGTACTTC	CSVGTDRYSYEQYF
.	TRBV7-9	TRBJ2-1	few	14	TGTGCCAGCCAAGGGGTTAGGTCCTACAATGAGCAGTTCTTC	CASQGVRSYNEQFF
TRBD2	TRBV12-3/TRBV12-4	TRBJ2-5	.	15	TGTGCCAGCAGTTTGGGTAGCGGGGGGGAGGAAACCCAGTACTTC	CASSLGSGGEETQYF